This T cell receptor (beta chain) appears in the sequencing data of a study of identical twins. From the 5' RACE reads, TCRdb called clonotypes with MiXCR, one entry per CDR3 protein. Of some 260,000 distinct CDR3 sequences in the sample, more than 13% were seen once. CDR1 SGHDN and CDR2 FVKESK come from the germline V gene. This CDR3 spans 17 amino acids. V gave up 2 bases and J gave up 6 bases; unmatched junction bases: 8. The V call is TRBV14, the J call TRBJ2-3; 13 nucleotides match TRBD2. Material for sequencing was memory (CD45RO+) T cells sorted from blood. The receptor was isolated from a woman aged 18-29 years in good health. This CDR3 reads CASSQLLAGGPLDTQYF. CDR3 bases: TGTGCCAGCAGCCAACTACTAGCGGGGGGGCCCCTGGATACGCAGTATTTT.